Sequencing of this T cell receptor (beta chain) was carried out in a study of prognosis after radiotherapy for stage I lung cancer. This clonotype has ten or more counts. Two-round multiplex PCR on genomic DNA was the method by which TCR beta CDR3 was amplified. The first round of PCR was done with primers that matched each TRBV and TRBJ gene. A single record per CDR3 protein comes from TCRdb applying MiXCR to the multiplex PCR reads. The top ten hold 55% to 65% of the sample, which has around 25,000 distinct CDR3 sequences, under 40% seen once. Here the sequenced sample was PBMCs, taken before or after stereotactic body radiation therapy (not recorded which). This receptor was obtained from a donor aged 50 or older with non-small cell lung cancer.

CDR3 residues: CASRRNPGLADGANVLTF. The CDR3 nucleotides are TGTGCCAGCAGACGAAACCCAGGGCTAGCGGATGGGGCCAACGTCCTGACTTTC. This chain joins TRBV28 and TRBJ2-6, with TRBD2 identical over 7 bases. V lost 6 bases to trimming and J lost 3 bases; unmatched junction nucleotides: 14. This CDR3 is built from 18 residues. Germline lookup yields CDR1 MDHEN and CDR2 SYDVKM.